These 16 T cell receptor beta chains came from one sample sequenced in a study of blood T cell repertoires in COVID-19. Profiled with immunoSEQ multiplex PCR; TCRdb holds only in-frame clones, not every one. This sample has hundreds of thousands of clones, with 88% found just once. The sample was peripheral blood. The receptor source for this set is a woman under 40 with COVID-19, enrolled during active disease.

The chain has TRBV19 and TRBJ2-2; 12 bases are a match to TRBD2. Germline lookup yields CDR1 LNHDA and CDR2 SQIVND (reference sequence). CDR3 length equals 18 residues. V dropped 4 bases and J dropped 0; count of bases not matched to a gene: 6. CDR3 nucleotides: TGTGCCAGTAGTAACCAAGGACTAGCGGGACCGAACACCGGGGAGCTGTTTTTT. Translating it yields CASSNQGLAGPNTGELFF.

The CDR3 DNA reads as TGTGCCAGCAGCTTAGATCGAATTGGCAATGGAAACACCATATATTTT. Translation: CASSLDRIGNGNTIYF. The chain links TRBV11-2 to TRBJ1-3, with D uncertain. Germline CDR1 is SGHAT and CDR2 is FQNNGV. V was pared by 0 bases and J by 3 bases, with 12 bases between. The CDR3 is 16 amino acids.

The CDR3 DNA follows: TGTGCCACCCTTGGGACAGGATTCTACAATGAGCAGTTCTTC. It codes for CATLGTGFYNEQFF. The chain carries TRBV7-9 and TRBJ2-1; 8 positions match TRBD1. The trim removed 10 bases at V and 3 bases at J, leaving 8 bases unmatched. The V gene's germline CDR1 is SEHNR and CDR2 FQNEAQ (reference sequence). This CDR3 spans 14 amino acids.

This rearrangement joins TRBV11-2 to TRBJ1-1, with 7 bases that match TRBD1. Losses at the gene ends were 5 bases for V and 1 base for J; bases not matched to a gene: 4. Germline assignment: CDR1 SGHAT and CDR2 FQNNGV. The length of the CDR3 is 14 residues. CDR3 sequence reads: CASSEGARNTEAFF. CDR3 coding DNA: TGTGCCAGCAGCGAGGGGGCGCGGAACACTGAAGCTTTCTTT. The whole variable domain, filled in from reference TRBV11-2 and TRBJ1-1, reads EAGVAQSPRYKIIEKRQSVAFWCNPISGHATLYWYQQILGQGPKLLIQFQNNGVVDDSQLPKDRFSAERLKGVDSTLKIQPAKLEDSAVYLCASSEGARNTEAFFGQGTRLTVV.

The V gene is TRBV5-5, the J gene TRBJ1-6; 7 bases agree with TRBD1. J lost 10 bases, V lost 3 bases, and 10 bases had no gene match. The CDR3 is 15 residues long. Germline assignment: CDR1 SGHKS and CDR2 YYEKEE (reference sequence). The CDR3 region has the DNA TGTGCCAGCAGCTCTCGACAGGGTCAAGGATCACCCCTCCACTTT. Encoded protein: CASSSRQGQGSPLHF.

The DNA of the CDR3 is TGCGCCAGCAGCGTAAACAGGGGGACTGAAGCTTTCTTT. This sequence encodes CASSVNRGTEAFF. The chain links TRBV10-1 to TRBJ1-1; 8 bases align to TRBD1. V trimming: 6 bases; J trimming: 5 bases; junction bases outside the gene matches: 5. The CDR3 sequence is 13 residues long. CDR1 and CDR2 (germline): WNHNN, SYGVQD (reference sequence).

This CDR3 is CASSLTGGPDLHF. In nucleotides, the CDR3 is TGTGCCAGCAGCTTAACGGGGGGCCCCGACCTCCACTTT. This sequence joins TRBV7-9 and TRBJ1-6; D might be TRBD1 (6 bases). The CDR3 extends over 13 amino acids. Trimming removed 2 bases at V and 15 bases at J, with 14 bases between. Germline assignment: CDR1 SEHNR and CDR2 FQNEAQ (reference sequence). Full variable domain (rest looked up from reference TRBV7-9 and TRBJ1-6): DTGVSQNPRHKITKRGQNVTFRCDPISEHNRLYWYRQTLGQGPEFLTYFQNEAQLEKSRLLSDRFSAERPKGSFSTLEIQRTEQGDSAMYLCASSLTGGPDLHFGNGTRLTVT.

The V gene is TRBV28, the J gene TRBJ1-2; the D is unclear. CDR1 and CDR2 from the germline V gene are MDHEN and SYDVKM. V lost 10 bases and J 3 bases, leaving 6 bases between the germline ends. The CDR3 covers 10 residues. The CDR3 DNA reads TGTGCCACCCAGTACTATGGCTACACCTTC. Amino acids: CATQYYGYTF.

This chain connects TRBV29-1 to TRBJ1-1, with D uncertain. The V gene's germline CDR1 is SQVTM and CDR2 ANQGSEA. The length of the CDR3 is 13 residues. V was trimmed by 4 bases and J by 2 bases, leaving 11 bases between them. The CDR3: CSVVFLSNTEAFF. CDR3 DNA: TGCAGCGTTGTTTTCCTTTCCAACACTGAAGCTTTCTTT.

The chain employs TRBV3-1 (or the pseudogene TRBV3-2) and TRBJ2-7; 10 bases agree with TRBD1. The ends lost 4 bases at V and 7 bases at J; junction bases unmatched: 10. CDR3 length equals 15 residues. Germline V gene sequence: CDR1 LGHDT, CDR2 YNNKEL (reference sequence). The CDR3, as DNA: TGTGCCAGCAGCCGACGGACAGGGGGAGTTGAAGAGCAGTACTTC. Its translation is CASSRRTGGVEEQYF.

The chain has TRBV6-6 and TRBJ2-2; weak D call: TRBD2 (6 bases). The germline V gene encodes CDR1 MNHNY and CDR2 SVGAGI (reference sequence). This CDR3 has 15 residues. V was clipped by 2 bases and J by 3 bases, with 10 bases between them. The CDR3 region has the DNA TGTGCCAGCAGTTACGGGGGGTCACACACCGGGGAGCTGTTTTTT. It specifies CASSYGGSHTGELFF.

V gene TRBV7-9 combines with J gene TRBJ2-3; D is unclear. Germline CDR1 is SEHNR and CDR2 is FQNEAQ (reference sequence). The CDR3 length is 13 residues. The germline V and J ends were trimmed by 3 bases and 0 bases, with 4 bases remaining between them. CDR3: CASSFPSTDTQYF. The CDR3 DNA reads as TGTGCCAGCAGCTTCCCGAGCACAGATACGCAGTATTTT.

The chain employs TRBV2 and TRBJ2-5, with TRBD2 identical over 7 bases. The CDR3 loop spans 14 amino acids. Germline V CDR1 and CDR2: SNHLY, FYNNEI. V gave up 4 bases and J gave up 5 bases; unmatched junction bases: 7. CDR3 loop: CASSGGGGLETQYF. The CDR3 DNA reads TGTGCCAGCAGTGGAGGCGGGGGACTGGAGACCCAGTACTTC.

The rearrangement uses TRBV2 and TRBJ2-1; TRBD2 matches at 8 bases. V shed 5 bases, J shed 8 bases, and the junction held 11 bases outside the gene matches. CDR3 length: 15 residues. Germline V lookup: CDR1 SNHLY, CDR2 FYNNEI. The CDR3 nucleotides are TGTGCCAGCAGTCCCCCTAGCGGGCATGTCCATGAGCAGTTCTTC. Translation gives CASSPPSGHVHEQFF. The entire variable domain, with the rest obtained from reference TRBV2 and TRBJ2-1, is as follows: EPEVTQTPSHQVTQMGQEVILRCVPISNHLYFYWYRQILGQKVEFLVSFYNNEISEKSEIFDDQFSVERPDGSNFTLKIRSTKLEDSAMYFCASSPPSGHVHEQFFGPGTRLTVL.

This clone was observed once. The chain carries TRBV15 and TRBJ1-1, with no clear D. This CDR3 region has 14 residues. Germline-derived CDR1 and CDR2 are LNHNV and YYDKDF (reference sequence). Trimming took off 3 bases at V and 3 bases at J, with 11 bases between the two ends. CDR3 sequence: CATSSSGEDTEAFF. The CDR3 coding sequence is TGTGCCACCAGCAGTTCCGGGGAGGACACTGAAGCTTTCTTT.

The rearrangement uses TRBV15 and TRBJ1-5, with a tentative D call TRBD1 (6 bases). Germline V gene lookup returns CDR1 LNHNV and CDR2 YYDKDF (reference sequence). The CDR3 is 15 residues long. V was cut by 3 bases and J by 7 bases, with 16 bases left in between. CDR3 nucleotides: TGTGCCACCAGCAGTGCCCCCACAGGGTACCAGCCCCAGCATTTT. This gives the protein CATSSAPTGYQPQHF.